This T cell receptor (beta chain) was captured by sequencing in a study of T cells after yellow fever vaccination. The overall study: With SMART-Seq v4 Ultra Low Input, the fractions containing low cell numbers were prepared.

CDR1 is SQVTM, CDR2 ANQGSEA, per germline. This CDR3 has 18 amino acids. Trimming took off 0 bases at V and 7 bases at J, with 27 bases between the two ends. Points from the study as a whole: A large majority of primary-vaccination clones showed up again after the booster (roughly 95% CD4, 85% to 90% CD8).

Conversion of TCR transcripts into cDNA relied on 5'RACE template switching, which added a universal primer site and UMIs. TCRdb recomputed calls from the 5' RACE reads with MiXCR, one row per CDR3 protein. The sample carries under 600,000 distinct CDR3 sequences, just over 20% recorded once. About this clonotype itself: Its antigen is unidentified.

The TCR originated in a man in his late teens or twenties who received the YFV17D yellow fever vaccine. This chain connects TRBV29-1 to TRBJ2-5; maybe TRBD2 (6 bases). The input for sequencing was PBMCs, taken about 20 days after the first yellow fever vaccination. CDR3 in amino acids: CSVEDGGGQGFPIGTQYF. In DNA form, the CDR3 reads TGCAGCGTTGAAGACGGTGGAGGGCAGGGTTTTCCCATCGGGACCCAGTACTTC.